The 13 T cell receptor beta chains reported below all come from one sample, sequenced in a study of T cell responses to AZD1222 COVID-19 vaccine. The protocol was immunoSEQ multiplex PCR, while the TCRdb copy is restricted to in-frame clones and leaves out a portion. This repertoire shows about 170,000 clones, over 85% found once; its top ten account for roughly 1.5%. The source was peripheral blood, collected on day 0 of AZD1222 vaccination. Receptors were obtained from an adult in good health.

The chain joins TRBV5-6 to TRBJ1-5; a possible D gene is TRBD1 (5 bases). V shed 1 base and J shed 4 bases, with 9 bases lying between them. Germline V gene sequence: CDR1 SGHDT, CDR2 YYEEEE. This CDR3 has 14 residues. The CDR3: CASSLRDLNQPQHF. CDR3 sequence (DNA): TGTGCCAGCAGCTTGAGGGACTTGAATCAGCCCCAGCATTTT.

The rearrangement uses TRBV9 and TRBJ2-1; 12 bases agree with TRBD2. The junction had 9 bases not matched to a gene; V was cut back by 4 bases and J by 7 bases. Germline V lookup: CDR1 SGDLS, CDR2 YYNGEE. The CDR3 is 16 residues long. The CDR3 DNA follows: TGTGCCAGCAGCTCCCGGACTAGCGGGATTAAGAATGAGCAGTTCTTC. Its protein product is CASSSRTSGIKNEQFF.

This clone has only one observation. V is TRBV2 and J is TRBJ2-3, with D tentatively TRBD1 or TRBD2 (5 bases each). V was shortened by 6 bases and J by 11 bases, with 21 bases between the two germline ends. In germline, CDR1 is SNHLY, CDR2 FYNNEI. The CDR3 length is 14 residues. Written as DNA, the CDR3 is TGTGCCAGCAGCCGTCCCGGGACCATAAAAAAGCAGTATTTT. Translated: CASSRPGTIKKQYF.

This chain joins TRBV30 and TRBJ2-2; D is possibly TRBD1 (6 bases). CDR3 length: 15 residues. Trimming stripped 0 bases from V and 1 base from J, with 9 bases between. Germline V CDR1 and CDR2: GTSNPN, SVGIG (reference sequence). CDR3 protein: CAWSVGGQNTGELFF. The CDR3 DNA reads TGTGCCTGGAGTGTAGGGGGACAGAACACCGGGGAGCTGTTTTTT.

The CDR3 loop is CAVAGANVLTF. As DNA, the CDR3 is TGTGCTGTTGCTGGGGCCAACGTCCTGACTTTC. The chain uses TRBV6-5 and TRBJ2-6; D remains ambiguous. Germline values: CDR1 MNHEY, CDR2 SVGAGI. This CDR3 is built from 11 residues.

The CDR3 DNA follows: TGTGCCACCAGAGTCGCTGGAAACACCATATATTTT. It encodes CATRVAGNTIYF. The genes are TRBV24-1 and TRBJ1-3; no clear D gene. Trimming shortened V by 7 bases and J by 2 bases, and 5 bases separated the two germline ends. CDR3 length: 12 residues. Germline values: CDR1 KGHDR, CDR2 SFDVKD.

This CDR3 reads CASSPTGTGGFQPQHF. The DNA for the CDR3 is TGTGCCAGTAGTCCGACCGGGACAGGGGGCTTTCAGCCCCAGCATTTT. The V and J genes are TRBV19 and TRBJ1-5, with 12 bases that match TRBD1. CDR1 LNHDA and CDR2 SQIVND come from the germline V gene (reference sequence). The CDR3 has 16 residues. Losses at the gene ends were 5 bases for V and 6 bases for J; bases not matched to a gene: 8.

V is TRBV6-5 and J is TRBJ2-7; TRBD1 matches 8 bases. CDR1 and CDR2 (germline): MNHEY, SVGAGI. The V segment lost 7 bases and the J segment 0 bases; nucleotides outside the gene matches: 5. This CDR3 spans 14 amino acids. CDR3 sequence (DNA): TGTGCCAGCACGGACAGGGCCACCTCCTACGAGCAGTACTTC. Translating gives CASTDRATSYEQYF.

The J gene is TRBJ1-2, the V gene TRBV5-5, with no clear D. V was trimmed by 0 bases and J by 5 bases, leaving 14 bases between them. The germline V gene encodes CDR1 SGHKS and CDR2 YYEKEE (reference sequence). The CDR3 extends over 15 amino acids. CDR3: CASSLVAGILYGYTF. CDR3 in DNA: TGTGCCAGCAGCTTGGTTGCGGGTATCCTTTATGGCTACACCTTC.

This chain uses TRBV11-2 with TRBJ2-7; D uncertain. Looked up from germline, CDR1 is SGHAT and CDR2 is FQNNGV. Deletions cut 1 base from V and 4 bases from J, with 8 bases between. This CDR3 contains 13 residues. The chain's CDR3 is CASSLGSGYEQYF. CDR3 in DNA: TGTGCCAGCAGCTTAGGCTCTGGGTACGAGCAGTACTTC.

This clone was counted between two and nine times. In nucleotides, the CDR3 is TGTGCCAGCAGCTTTACCCCGAACACTGAAGCTTTCTTT. It encodes CASSFTPNTEAFF. The genes are TRBV11-3 and TRBJ1-1, with no clear D. This CDR3 is 13 amino acids long. Trimming pared 3 bases from V and 1 base from J, leaving 6 bases between. Germline V gene lookup returns CDR1 SGHNT and CDR2 YENEEA.

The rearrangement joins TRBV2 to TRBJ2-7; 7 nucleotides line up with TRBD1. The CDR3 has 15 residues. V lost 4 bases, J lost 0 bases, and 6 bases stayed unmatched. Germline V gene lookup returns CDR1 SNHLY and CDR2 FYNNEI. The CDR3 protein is CASSAGTDHSYEQYF. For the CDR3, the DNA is TGTGCCAGCAGTGCCGGGACAGACCACTCCTACGAGCAGTACTTC. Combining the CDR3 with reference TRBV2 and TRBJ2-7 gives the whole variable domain EPEVTQTPSHQVTQMGQEVILRCVPISNHLYFYWYRQILGQKVEFLVSFYNNEISEKSEIFDDQFSVERPDGSNFTLKIRSTKLEDSAMYFCASSAGTDHSYEQYFGPGTRLTVT.

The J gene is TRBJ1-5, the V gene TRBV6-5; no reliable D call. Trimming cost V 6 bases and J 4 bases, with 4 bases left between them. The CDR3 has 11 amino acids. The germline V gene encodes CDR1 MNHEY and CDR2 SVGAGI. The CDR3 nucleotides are TGTGCCAGCAGGACAAATCAGCCCCAGCATTTT. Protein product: CASRTNQPQHF.